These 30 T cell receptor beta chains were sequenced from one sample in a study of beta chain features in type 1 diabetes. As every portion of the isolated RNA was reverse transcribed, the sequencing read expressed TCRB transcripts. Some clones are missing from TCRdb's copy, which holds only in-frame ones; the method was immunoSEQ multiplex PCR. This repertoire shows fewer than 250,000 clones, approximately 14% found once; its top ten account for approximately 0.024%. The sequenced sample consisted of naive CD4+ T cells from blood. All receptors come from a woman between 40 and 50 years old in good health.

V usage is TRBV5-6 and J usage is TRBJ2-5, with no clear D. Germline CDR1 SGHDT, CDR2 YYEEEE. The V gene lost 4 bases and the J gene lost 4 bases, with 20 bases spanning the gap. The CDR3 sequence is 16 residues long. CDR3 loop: CASSTRLILPSETQYF. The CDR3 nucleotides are TGTGCCAGCAGCACCCGACTCATTCTCCCCTCAGAGACCCAGTACTTC.

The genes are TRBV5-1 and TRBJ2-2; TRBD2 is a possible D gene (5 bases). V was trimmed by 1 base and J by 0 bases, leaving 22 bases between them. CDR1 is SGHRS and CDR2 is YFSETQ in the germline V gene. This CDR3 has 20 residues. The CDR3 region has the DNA TGCGCCAGCAGCTTGCGCCCTCACGTGGTGAGCGGTGCGAACACCGGGGAGCTGTTTTTT. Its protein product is CASSLRPHVVSGANTGELFF.

The CDR3 sequence: CASSSGQGGDEQFF. The DNA for the CDR3 is TGTGCCAGCTCAAGCGGACAGGGGGGGGATGAGCAGTTCTTC. The chain links TRBV18 to TRBJ2-1, with 10 bases fitting TRBD1. V shed 5 bases and J 8 bases; nucleotides not matched to a gene: 6. This CDR3 region has 14 residues. Germline CDR1 is KGHSH and CDR2 is LQKENI. The full variable domain, its missing parts supplied by reference TRBV18 and TRBJ2-1, is NAGVMQNPRHLVRRRGQEARLRCSPMKGHSHVYWYRQLPEEGLKFMVYLQKENIIDESGMPKERFSAEFPKEGPSILRIQQVVRGDSAAYFCASSSGQGGDEQFFGPGTRLTVL.

CDR3 sequence reads: CASSSGQDPSSGNTIYF. The CDR3 bases are TGTGCCAGCAGCTCGGGACAGGACCCGTCCTCTGGAAACACCATATATTTT. This chain links TRBV5-4 with TRBJ1-3, with 8 bases that match TRBD1. This CDR3 spans 17 amino acids. Per the germline V gene, CDR1 is SGHNT and CDR2 is YYREEE (reference sequence). The V segment lost 3 bases and the J segment 0 bases; nucleotides outside the gene matches: 8.

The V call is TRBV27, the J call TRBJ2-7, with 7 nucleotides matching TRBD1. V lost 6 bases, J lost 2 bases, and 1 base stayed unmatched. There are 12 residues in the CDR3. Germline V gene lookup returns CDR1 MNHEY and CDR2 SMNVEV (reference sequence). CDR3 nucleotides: TGTGCCAGCAGGGGACAGACCTACGAGCAGTACTTC. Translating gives CASRGQTYEQYF.

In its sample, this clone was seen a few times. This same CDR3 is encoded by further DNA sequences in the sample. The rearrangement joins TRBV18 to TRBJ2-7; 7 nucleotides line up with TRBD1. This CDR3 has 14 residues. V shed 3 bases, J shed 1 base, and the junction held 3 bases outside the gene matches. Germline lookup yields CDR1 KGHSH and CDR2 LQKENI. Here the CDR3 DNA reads TGTGCCAGCTCACCCCGGGACAGTTCCTACGAGCAGTACTTC. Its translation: CASSPRDSSYEQYF.

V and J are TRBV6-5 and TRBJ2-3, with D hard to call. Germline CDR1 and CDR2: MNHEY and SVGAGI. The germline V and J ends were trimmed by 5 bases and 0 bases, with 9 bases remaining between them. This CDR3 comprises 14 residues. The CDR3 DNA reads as TGTGCCAGCAGTACTACCTTGAGCACAGATACGCAGTATTTT. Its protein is CASSTTLSTDTQYF.

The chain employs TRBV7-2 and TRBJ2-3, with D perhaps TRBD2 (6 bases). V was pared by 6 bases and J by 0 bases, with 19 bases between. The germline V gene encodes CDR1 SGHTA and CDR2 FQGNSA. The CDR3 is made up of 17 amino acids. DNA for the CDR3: TGTGCCAGCAGGGGGACTCGAGAAGCGCCTAGCACAGATACGCAGTATTTT. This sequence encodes CASRGTREAPSTDTQYF.

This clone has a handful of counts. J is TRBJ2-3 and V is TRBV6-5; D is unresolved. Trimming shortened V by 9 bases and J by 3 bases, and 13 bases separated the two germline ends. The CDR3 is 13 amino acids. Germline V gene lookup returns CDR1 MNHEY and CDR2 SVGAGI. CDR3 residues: CASKAPGTDTQYF. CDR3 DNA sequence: TGTGCCAGTAAAGCACCAGGTACAGATACGCAGTATTTT.

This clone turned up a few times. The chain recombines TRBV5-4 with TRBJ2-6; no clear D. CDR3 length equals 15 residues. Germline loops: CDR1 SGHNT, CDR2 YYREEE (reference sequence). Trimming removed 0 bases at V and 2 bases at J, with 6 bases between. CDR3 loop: CASSLESAGANVLTF. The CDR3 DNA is TGTGCCAGCAGCTTGGAATCCGCTGGGGCCAACGTCCTGACTTTC.

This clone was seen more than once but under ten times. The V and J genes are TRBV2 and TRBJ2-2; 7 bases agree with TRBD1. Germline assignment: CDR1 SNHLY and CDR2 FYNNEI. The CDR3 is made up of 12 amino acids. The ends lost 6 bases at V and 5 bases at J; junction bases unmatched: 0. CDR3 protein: CASRTGTGELFF. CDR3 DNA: TGTGCCAGCAGGACAGGGACCGGGGAGCTGTTTTTT.

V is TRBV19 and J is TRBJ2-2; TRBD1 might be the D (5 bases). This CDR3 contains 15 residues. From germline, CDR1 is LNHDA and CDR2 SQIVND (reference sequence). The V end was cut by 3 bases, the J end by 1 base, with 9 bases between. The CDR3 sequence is CASSIRVWNTGELFF. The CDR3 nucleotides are TGTGCCAGTAGTATCAGGGTGTGGAACACCGGGGAGCTGTTTTTT.

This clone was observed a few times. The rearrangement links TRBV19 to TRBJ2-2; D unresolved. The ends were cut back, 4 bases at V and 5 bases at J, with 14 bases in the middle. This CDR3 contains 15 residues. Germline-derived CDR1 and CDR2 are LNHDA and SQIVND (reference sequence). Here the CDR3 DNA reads TGTGCCAGTAGTAATTCTGGGCGAATAACCGGGGAGCTGTTTTTT. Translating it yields CASSNSGRITGELFF. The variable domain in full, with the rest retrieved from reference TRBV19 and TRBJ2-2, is DGGITQSPKYLFRKEGQNVTLSCEQNLNHDAMYWYRQDPGQGLRLIYYSQIVNDFQKGDIAEGYSVSREKKESFPLTVTSAQKNPTAFYLCASSNSGRITGELFFGEGSRLTVL.

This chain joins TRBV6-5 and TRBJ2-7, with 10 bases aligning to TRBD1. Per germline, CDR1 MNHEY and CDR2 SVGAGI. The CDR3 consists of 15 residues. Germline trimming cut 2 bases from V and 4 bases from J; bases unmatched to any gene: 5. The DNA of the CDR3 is TGTGCCAGCAGTTACCGGGACAGGGGCGGTTACGAGCAGTACTTC. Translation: CASSYRDRGGYEQYF.

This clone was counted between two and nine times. CDR3 coding DNA: TGTGCCATCAGGCAAGAGAGCTCCTACGAGCAGTACTTC. Translation gives CAIRQESSYEQYF. The V call is TRBV10-3, the J call TRBJ2-7; D not certain. The length of the CDR3 is 13 residues. V lost 6 bases to trimming and J lost 0 bases, with 9 bases between them. The germline CDR1 and CDR2 sequences are ENHRY and SYGVKD.

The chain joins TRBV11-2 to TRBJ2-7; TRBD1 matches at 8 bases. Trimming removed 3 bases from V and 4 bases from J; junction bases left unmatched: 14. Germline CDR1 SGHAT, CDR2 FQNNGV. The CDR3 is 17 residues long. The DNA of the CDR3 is TGTGCCAGCAGCTTGCTGCCCCGGACAGGGTTGGTATACGAGCAGTACTTC. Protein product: CASSLLPRTGLVYEQYF.

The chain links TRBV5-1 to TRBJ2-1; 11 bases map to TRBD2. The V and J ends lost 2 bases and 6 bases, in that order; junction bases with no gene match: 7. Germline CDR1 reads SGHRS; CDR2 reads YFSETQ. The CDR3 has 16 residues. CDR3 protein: CASSLNSGGAPNEQFF. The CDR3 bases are TGCGCCAGCAGCTTAAATAGCGGGGGGGCCCCCAATGAGCAGTTCTTC.

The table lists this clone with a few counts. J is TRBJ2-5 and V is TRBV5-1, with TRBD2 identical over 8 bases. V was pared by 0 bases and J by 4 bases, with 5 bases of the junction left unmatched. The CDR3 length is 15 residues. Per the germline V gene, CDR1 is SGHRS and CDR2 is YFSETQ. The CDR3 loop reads CASSLDLGGVETQYF. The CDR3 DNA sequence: TGCGCCAGCAGCTTGGACCTCGGGGGGGTAGAGACCCAGTACTTC.

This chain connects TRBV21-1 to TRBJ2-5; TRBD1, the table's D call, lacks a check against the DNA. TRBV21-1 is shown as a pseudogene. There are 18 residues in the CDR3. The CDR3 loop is CASSKWAGTGVLQETQYF. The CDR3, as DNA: TGTGCCAGCAGCAAATGGGCGGGGACAGGGGTCCTCCAAGAGACCCAGTACTTC.

CDR3 sequence (DNA): TGTGCTAGTGGTCCCGCCGGGACCTACGAGCAGTACTTC. Amino acids: CASGPAGTYEQYF. The J gene is TRBJ2-7, the V gene TRBV12-5; D might be TRBD2 (5 bases). This CDR3 has 13 amino acids. Germline V lookup: CDR1 LGHNT, CDR2 FRNRAP. Trimming shortened V by 5 bases and J by 2 bases, and 10 bases separated the two germline ends.

CDR3 sequence reads: CASSPLEQGRNSPLHF. DNA of the CDR3: TGTGCCAGCTCACCCCTCGAACAGGGAAGGAATTCACCCCTCCACTTT. This chain joins TRBV18 and TRBJ1-6; D is perhaps TRBD1 (6 bases). This CDR3 region has 16 residues. Germline CDR1 and CDR2: KGHSH and LQKENI. The ends were cut back, 3 bases at V and 7 bases at J, with 16 bases in the middle.

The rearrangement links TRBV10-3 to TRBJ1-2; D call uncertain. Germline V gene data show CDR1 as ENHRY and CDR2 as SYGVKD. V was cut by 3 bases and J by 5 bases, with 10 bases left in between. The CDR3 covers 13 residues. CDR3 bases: TGTGCCATCAGTGACGAGGAACCTTATGGCTACACCTTC. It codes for CAISDEEPYGYTF.

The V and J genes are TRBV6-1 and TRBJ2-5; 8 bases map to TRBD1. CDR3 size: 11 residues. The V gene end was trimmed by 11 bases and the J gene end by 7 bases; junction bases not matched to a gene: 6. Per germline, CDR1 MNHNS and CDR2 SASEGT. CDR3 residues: CAGGQGLTQYF. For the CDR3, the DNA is TGTGCCGGAGGACAGGGCCTGACCCAGTACTTC.

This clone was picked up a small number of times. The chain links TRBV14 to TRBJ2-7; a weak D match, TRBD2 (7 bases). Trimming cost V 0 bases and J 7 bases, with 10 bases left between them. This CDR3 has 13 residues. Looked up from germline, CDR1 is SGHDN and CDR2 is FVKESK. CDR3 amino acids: CASSQDRGGEQYF. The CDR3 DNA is TGTGCCAGCAGCCAAGACAGGGGAGGGGAGCAGTACTTC.

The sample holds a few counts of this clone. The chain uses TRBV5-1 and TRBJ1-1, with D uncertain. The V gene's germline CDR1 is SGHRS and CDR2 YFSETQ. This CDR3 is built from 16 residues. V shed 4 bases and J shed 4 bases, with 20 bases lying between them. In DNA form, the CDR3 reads TGCGCCAGCAGCCCCGGGGTCCTTCGCGGGAGCACTGAAGCTTTCTTT. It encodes CASSPGVLRGSTEAFF.

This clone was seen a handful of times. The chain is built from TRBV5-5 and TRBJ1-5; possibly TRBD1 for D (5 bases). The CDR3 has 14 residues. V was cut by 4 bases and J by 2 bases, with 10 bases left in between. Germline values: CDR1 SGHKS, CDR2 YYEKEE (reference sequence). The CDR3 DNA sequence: TGTGCCAGCAGCGCCAGGGTGGGCAATCAGCCCCAGCATTTT. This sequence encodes CASSARVGNQPQHF.

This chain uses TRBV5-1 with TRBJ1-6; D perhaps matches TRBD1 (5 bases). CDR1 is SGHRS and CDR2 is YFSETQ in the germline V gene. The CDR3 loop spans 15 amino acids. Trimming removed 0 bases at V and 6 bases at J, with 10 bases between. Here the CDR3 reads CASSLGGGSNSPLHF. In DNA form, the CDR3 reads TGCGCCAGCAGCTTGGGCGGGGGTTCTAATTCACCCCTCCACTTT.

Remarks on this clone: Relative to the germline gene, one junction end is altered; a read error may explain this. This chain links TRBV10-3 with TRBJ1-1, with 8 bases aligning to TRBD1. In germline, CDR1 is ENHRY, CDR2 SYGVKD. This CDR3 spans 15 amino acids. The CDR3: CAISKSGQGNTEAFF. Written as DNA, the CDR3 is TGTGCCATCAGTAAGTCCGGACAGGGGAACACTGAAGCTTTCTTT.

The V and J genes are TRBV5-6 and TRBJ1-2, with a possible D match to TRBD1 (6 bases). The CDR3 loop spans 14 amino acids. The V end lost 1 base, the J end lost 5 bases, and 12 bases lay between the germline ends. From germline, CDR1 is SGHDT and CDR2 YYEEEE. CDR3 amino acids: CASSLIGGEYGYTF. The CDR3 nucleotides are TGTGCCAGCAGCTTGATAGGGGGTGAATATGGCTACACCTTC.

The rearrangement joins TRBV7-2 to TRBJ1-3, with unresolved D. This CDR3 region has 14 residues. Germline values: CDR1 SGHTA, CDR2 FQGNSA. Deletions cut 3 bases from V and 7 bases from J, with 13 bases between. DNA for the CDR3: TGTGCCAGCAGCTTCACGTCTGGGGAGAACACCATATATTTT. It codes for CASSFTSGENTIYF.